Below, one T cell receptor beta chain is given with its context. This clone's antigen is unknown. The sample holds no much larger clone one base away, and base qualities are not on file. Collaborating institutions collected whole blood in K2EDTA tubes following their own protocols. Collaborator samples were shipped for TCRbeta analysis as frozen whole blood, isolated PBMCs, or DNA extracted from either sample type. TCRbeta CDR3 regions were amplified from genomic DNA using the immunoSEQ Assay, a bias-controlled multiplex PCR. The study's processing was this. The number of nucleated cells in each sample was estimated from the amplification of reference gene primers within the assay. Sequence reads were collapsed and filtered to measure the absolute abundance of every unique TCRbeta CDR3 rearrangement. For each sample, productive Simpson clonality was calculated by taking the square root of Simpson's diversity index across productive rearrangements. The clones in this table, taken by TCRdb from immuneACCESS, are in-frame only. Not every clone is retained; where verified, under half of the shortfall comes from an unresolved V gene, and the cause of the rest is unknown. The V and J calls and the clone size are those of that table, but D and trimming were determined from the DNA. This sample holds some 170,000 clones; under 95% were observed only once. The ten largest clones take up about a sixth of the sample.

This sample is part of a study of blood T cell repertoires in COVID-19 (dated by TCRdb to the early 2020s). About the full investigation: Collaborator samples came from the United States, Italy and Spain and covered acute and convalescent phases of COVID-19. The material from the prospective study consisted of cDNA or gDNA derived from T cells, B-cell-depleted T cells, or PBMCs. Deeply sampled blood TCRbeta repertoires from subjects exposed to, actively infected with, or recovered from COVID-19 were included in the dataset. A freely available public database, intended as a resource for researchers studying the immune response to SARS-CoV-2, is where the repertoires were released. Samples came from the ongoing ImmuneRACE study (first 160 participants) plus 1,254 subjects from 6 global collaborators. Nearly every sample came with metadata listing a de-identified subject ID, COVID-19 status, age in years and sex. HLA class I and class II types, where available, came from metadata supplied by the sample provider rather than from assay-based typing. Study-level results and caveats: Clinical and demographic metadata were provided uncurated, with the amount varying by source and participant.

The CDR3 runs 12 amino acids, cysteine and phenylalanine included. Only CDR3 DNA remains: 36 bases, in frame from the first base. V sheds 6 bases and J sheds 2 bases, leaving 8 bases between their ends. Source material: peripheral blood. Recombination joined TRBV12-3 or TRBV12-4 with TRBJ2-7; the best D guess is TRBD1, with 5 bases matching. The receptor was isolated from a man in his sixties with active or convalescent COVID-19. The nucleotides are TGTGCCAGCAGCAGACAGACCTACGAGCAGTACTTC. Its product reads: CASSRQTYEQYF.